This TCR beta chain was identified during a study of identifying expanded T cells in peripheral blood. Study conclusions and caveats: Technical replicates showed about 1.2 changed clones; approximately two weeks 15 to 20; four weeks 19. Across healthy donors, higher total template counts meant significantly greater approximately two-week count variance.

With respect to this clone: As yet, its antigen is unknown.

Collection occurred without any documented infections or immune events in donors. TCRdb keeps only in-frame clones here, not all; method: immunoSEQ multiplex PCR. The sample has about 78,000 clones; 84% are singletons. The germline CDR1 and CDR2 sequences are MDHEN and SYDVKM. Trimming left V 2 bases short and J 1 base short, with 9 bases between. The CDR3 contains 15 residues. Sample: blood. The rearrangement links TRBV28 to TRBJ1-5, with a tentative D call TRBD1 (6 bases). This TCR was sampled from a person between 18 and 75 years old in good health. The CDR3 nucleotides read TGTGCCAGCAGTTTAGAGGGGGACAGCAATCAGCCCCAGCATTTT. As protein: CASSLEGDSNQPQHF.